Included here is one T cell receptor (beta chain) sequence, with context. Its target is unknown. The sample originates from a study of siplizumab effects on memory and regulatory T cells. Germline V gene sequence: CDR1 KGHSH, CDR2 LQKENI. V was clipped by 6 bases and J by 5 bases, with 11 bases between them. The CDR3 spans 13 residues. Produced via immunoSEQ multiplex PCR; TCRdb's table is partial and in-frame only. Of some 110,000 clones in the sample, approximately 94% were seen once. Study findings and constraints: Researchers did not confirm the suppressive function of proliferating Tregs from siplizumab cultures. With siplizumab, cumulative frequency of CD4+ memory-derived alloreactive sequences dropped significantly. Among mappable alloreactive CD4+ clones, the Treg-derived fraction averaged nearly 70% with siplizumab versus under 30% in controls. Naive T cells were seen as more diverse than memory cells and as major alloresponse contributors.

The sequence was collected from a human donor in good health. The rearrangement uses TRBV18 and TRBJ2-1; D tentatively fits TRBD1 or TRBD2 (5 bases each). What was sequenced was CD4+ T cells sorted from blood. CDR3 in DNA: TGTGCCAGCTCGTCCGGGACGAACAATGAGCAGTTCTTC. It translates to CASSSGTNNEQFF. The full variable domain, in which reference TRBV18 and TRBJ2-1 provide the parts outside the CDR3, is NAGVMQNPRHLVRRRGQEARLRCSPMKGHSHVYWYRQLPEEGLKFMVYLQKENIIDESGMPKERFSAEFPKEGPSILRIQQVVRGDSAAYFCASSSGTNNEQFFGPGTRLTVL.